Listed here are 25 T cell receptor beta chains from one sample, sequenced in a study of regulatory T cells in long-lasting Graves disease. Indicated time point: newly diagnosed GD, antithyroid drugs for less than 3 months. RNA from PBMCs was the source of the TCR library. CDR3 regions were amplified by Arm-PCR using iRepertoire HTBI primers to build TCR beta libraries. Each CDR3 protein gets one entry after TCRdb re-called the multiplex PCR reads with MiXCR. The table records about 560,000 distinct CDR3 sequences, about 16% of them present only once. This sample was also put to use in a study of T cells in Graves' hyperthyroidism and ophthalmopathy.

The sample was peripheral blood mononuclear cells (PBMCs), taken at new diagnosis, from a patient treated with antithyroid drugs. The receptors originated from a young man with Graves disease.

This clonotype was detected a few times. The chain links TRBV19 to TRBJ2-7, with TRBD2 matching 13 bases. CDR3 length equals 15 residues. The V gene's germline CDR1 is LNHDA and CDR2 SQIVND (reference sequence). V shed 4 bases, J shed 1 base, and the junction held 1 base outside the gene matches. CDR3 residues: CASSKLAGGSYEQYF. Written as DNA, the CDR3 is TGTGCCAGTAGTAAACTAGCGGGAGGGTCCTACGAGCAGTACTTC.

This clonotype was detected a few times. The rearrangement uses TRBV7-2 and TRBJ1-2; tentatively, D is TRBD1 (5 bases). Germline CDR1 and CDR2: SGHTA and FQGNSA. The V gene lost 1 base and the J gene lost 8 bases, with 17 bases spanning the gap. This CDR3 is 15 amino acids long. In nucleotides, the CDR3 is TGTGCCAGCAGCTTAGTCTCGGAAGTGCCAGGGGGCTACACCTTC. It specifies CASSLVSEVPGGYTF. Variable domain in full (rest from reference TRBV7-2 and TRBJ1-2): GAGVSQSPSNKVTEKGKDVELRCDPISGHTALYWYRQSLGQGLEFLIYFQGNSAPDKSGLPSDRFSAERTGGSVSTLTIQRTQQEDSAVYLCASSLVSEVPGGYTFGSGTRLTVV.

CDR3 nucleotides: TGTGCCAGCAGACCAGCCACAGGGTTTACAGATACGCAGTATTTT. This encodes CASRPATGFTDTQYF. The chain combines TRBV13 with TRBJ2-3, with D possibly TRBD1 on 6 matching bases. The CDR3 extends over 15 amino acids. The V gene's germline CDR1 is PRHDT and CDR2 FYEKMQ (reference sequence). V lost 6 bases to trimming and J lost 3 bases, with 16 bases between them.

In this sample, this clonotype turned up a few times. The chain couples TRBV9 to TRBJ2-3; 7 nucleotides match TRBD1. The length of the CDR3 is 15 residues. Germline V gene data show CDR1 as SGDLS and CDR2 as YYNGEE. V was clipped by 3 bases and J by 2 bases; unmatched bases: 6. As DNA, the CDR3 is TGTGCCAGCAGCGCCGGACAGGTAAACACAGATACGCAGTATTTT. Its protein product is CASSAGQVNTDTQYF.

CDR3 DNA: TGTGCCAGCAGCACCGACAGGGGAATTACCTACGAGCAGTACTTC. It codes for CASSTDRGITYEQYF. This chain links TRBV13 with TRBJ2-7; TRBD1 matches at 8 bases. This CDR3 has 15 residues. Unmatched junction bases numbered 8, after V lost 5 bases and J lost 2 bases. Germline values: CDR1 PRHDT, CDR2 FYEKMQ (reference sequence). The whole variable domain, filled in from reference TRBV13 and TRBJ2-7, reads AAGVIQSPRHLIKEKRETATLKCYPIPRHDTVYWYQQGPGQDPQFLISFYEKMQSDKGSIPDRFSAQQFSDYHSELNMSSLELGDSALYFCASSTDRGITYEQYFGPGTRLTVT.

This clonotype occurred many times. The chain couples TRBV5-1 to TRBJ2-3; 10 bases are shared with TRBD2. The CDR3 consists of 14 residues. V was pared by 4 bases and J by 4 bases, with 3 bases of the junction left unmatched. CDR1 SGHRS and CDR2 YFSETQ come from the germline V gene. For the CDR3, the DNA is TGCGCCAGCAGCGCACTAGCGGGACCAGATACGCAGTATTTT. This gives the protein CASSALAGPDTQYF.

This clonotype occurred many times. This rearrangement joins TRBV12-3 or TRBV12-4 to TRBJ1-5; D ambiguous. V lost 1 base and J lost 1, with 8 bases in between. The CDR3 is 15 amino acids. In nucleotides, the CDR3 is TGTGCCAGCAGTTTAGGGCAGAGAAGCAATCAGCCCCAGCATTTT. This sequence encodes CASSLGQRSNQPQHF.

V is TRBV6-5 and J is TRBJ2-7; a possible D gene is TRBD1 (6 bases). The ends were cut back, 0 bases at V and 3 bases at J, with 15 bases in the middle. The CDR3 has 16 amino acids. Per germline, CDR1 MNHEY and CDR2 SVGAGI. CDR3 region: CASSYSPQTGYYEQYF. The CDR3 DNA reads TGTGCCAGCAGTTACTCGCCGCAGACAGGATACTACGAGCAGTACTTC.

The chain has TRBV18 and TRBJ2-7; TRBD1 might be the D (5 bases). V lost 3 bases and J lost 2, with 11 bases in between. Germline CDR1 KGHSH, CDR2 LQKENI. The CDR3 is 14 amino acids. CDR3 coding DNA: TGTGCCAGCTCACCTTCATCAGGGACCTACGAGCAGTACTTC. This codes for CASSPSSGTYEQYF.

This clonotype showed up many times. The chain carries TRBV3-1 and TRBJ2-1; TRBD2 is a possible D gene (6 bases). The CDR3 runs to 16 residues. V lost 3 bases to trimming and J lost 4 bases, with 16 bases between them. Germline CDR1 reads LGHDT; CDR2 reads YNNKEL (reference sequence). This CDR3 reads CASSHSLDYPYNEQFF. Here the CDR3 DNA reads TGTGCCAGCAGCCACTCATTGGACTACCCTTACAATGAGCAGTTCTTC.

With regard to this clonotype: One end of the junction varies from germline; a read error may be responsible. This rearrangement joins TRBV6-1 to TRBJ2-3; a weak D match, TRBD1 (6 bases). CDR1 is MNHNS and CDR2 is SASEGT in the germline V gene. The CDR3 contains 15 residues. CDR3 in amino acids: CVSIRAGAITDTQYF. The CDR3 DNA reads TGTGTCAGCATAAGGGCAGGGGCCATCACAGATACGCAGTATTTT.

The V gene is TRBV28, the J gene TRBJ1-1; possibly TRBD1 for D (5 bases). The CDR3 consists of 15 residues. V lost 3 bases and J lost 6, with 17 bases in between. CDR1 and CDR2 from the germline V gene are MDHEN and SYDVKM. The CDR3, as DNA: TGTGCCAGCAGTTTCCCGTCAGGGTATGACCCTGAAGCTTTCTTT. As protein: CASSFPSGYDPEAFF.

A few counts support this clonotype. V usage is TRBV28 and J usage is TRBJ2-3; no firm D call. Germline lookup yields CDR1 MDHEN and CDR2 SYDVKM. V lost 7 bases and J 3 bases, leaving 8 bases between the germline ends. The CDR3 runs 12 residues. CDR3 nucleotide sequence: TGTGCCAGCATCAAGGGAACAGATACGCAGTATTTT. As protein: CASIKGTDTQYF.

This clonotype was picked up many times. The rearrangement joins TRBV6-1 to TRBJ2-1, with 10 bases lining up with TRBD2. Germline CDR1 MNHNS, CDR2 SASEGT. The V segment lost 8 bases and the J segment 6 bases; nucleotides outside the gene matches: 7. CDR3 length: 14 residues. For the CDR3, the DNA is TGTGCCAGCCGGGGTTTAGCGGGGGGCAATGAGCAGTTCTTC. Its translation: CASRGLAGGNEQFF.

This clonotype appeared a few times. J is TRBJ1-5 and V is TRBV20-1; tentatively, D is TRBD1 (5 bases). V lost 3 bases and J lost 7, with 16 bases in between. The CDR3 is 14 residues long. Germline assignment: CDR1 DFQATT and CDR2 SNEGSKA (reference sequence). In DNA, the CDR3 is TGCAGTGCTAGTAGACGCCTTGGGGCCCAGCCCCAGCATTTT. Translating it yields CSASRRLGAQPQHF.

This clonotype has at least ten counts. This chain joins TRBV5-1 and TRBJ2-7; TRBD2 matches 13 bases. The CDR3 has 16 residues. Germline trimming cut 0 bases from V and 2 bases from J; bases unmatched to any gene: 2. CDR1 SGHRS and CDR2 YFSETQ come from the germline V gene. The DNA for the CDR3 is TGCGCCAGCAGCTTGGTCACTAGCGGGAGGGCCTACGAGCAGTACTTC. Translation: CASSLVTSGRAYEQYF.

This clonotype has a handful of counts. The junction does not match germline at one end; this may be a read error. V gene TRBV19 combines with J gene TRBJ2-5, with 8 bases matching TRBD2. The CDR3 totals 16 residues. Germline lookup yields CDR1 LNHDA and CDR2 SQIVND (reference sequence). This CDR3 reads CAGSIRRTSGTETQYF. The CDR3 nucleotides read TGTGCCGGTAGTATTAGGAGAACTAGCGGTACGGAGACCCAGTACTTC.

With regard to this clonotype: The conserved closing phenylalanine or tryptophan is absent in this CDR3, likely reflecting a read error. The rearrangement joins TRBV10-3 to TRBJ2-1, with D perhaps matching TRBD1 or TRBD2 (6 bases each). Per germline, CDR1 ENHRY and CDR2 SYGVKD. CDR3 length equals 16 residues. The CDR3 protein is CAVSESSWGAGNEQFS. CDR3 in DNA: TGTGCCGTCAGTGAATCTTCATGGGGGGCTGGCAATGAGCAGTTCTCC.

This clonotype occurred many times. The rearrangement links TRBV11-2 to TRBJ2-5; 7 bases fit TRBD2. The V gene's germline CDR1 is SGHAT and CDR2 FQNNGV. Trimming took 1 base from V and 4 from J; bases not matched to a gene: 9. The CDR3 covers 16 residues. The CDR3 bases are TGTGCCAGCAGCTTAGCCCTTGGGGGGAGGGGAGAGACCCAGTACTTC. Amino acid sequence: CASSLALGGRGETQYF.

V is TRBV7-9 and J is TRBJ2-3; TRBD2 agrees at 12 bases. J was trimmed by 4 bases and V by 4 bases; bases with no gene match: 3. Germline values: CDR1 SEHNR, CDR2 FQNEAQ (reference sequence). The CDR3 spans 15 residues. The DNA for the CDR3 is TGTGCCAGCAGCTCATCTAGCGGGAGGGCAGATACGCAGTATTTT. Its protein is CASSSSSGRADTQYF.

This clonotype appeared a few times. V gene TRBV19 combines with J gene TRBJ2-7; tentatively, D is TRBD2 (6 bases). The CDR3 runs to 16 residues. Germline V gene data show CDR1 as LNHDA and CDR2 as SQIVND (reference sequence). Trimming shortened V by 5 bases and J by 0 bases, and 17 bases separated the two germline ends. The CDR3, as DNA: TGTGCCAGTAGTGTCTCCGCGGGGCCCTACTCCTACGAGCAGTACTTC. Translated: CASSVSAGPYSYEQYF.

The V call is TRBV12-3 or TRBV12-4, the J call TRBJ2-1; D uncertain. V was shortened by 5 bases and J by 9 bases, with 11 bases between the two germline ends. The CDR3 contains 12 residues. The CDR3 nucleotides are TGTGCCAGCAGTCCCCAGTGGGGTGAGCAGTTCTTC. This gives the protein CASSPQWGEQFF.

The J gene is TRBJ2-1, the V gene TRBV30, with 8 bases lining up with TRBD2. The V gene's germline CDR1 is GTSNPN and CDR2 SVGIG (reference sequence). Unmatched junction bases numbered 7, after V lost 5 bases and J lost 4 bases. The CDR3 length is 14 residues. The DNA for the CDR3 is TGTGCCTGGGCTCCACTAGCGGCGTACAATGAGCAGTTCTTC. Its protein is CAWAPLAAYNEQFF.

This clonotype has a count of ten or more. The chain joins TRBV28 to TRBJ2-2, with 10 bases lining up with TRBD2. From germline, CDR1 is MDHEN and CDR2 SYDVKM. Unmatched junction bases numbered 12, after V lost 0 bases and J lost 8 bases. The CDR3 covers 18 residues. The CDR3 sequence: CASSLWSPSGSGSGELFF. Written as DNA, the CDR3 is TGTGCCAGCAGTTTATGGTCCCCTAGCGGGAGCGGCTCTGGGGAGCTGTTTTTT.

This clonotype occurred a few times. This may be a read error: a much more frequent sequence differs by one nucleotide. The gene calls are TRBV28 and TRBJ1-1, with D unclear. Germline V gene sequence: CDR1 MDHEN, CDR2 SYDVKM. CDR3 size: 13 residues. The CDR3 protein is CASSTHQNAEAFF. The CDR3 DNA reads TGTGCCAGCAGTACACACCAGAACGCTGAAGCTTTCTTT.